Listed below are T cell receptor beta chains from one sample, sequenced in a study of shared clonotypes between healthy human individuals. The protocol was immunoSEQ multiplex PCR, while the TCRdb copy is restricted to in-frame clones and leaves out a portion. The profile covers roughly 2.2 million clones, with approximately 95% appearing a single time and about 0.39% taken by the ten largest. The sample taken for sequencing was naive CD4+ T cells from PBMCs. All receptors derive from a man younger than 35 in good health. Some clones in this sample may be carry-over from other donors' samples. The CDR3 runs from the conserved cysteine through the conserved F or W. Each record gives: CDR3 protein, V gene, clone size, CDR3 length. Only some rows state a clone size, as once, few, many or a class for expanded clones.

CASQESSYEQYF TRBV28 NA 12
CASSQESSGLPPDTQYF TRBV4-2 NA 17
CASSQEFPRANTGELFF TRBV4-1 NA 17
CASSSTSTDTQYF TRBV7-3 NA 13
CASSRAGAFNQPQHF TRBV28 once 15
CASSLGGSGTGNTQYF TRBV7-2 NA 16
CAEGQGANEQYF TRBV2 NA 12
CASRLRDNSYEQYF TRBV6-5 NA 14
CASSFPFPSSGSSAYEQYF TRBV28 NA 19
CASSRDRTRRSTDTQYF TRBV11-2 NA 17
CASSYAGQGDYGYTF TRBV7-9 NA 15
CASSRPAGGPHEQYF TRBV6-6 once 15
CASSPIAGEVAGELFF TRBV5-4 NA 16
CASSQSGTSGSSEQYF TRBV7-9 NA 16
CASSRWAGEFEKLFF TRBV19 NA 15